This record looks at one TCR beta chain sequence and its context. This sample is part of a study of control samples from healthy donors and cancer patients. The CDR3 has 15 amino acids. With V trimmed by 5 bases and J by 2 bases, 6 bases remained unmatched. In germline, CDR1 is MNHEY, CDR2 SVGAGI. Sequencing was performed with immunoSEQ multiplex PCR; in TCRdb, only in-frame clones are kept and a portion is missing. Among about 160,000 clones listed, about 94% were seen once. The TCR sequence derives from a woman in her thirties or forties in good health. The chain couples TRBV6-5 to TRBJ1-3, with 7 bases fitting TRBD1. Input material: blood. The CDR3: CASSNRQGPGNTIYF. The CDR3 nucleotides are TGTGCCAGCAGTAACCGACAGGGCCCTGGAAACACCATATATTTT.